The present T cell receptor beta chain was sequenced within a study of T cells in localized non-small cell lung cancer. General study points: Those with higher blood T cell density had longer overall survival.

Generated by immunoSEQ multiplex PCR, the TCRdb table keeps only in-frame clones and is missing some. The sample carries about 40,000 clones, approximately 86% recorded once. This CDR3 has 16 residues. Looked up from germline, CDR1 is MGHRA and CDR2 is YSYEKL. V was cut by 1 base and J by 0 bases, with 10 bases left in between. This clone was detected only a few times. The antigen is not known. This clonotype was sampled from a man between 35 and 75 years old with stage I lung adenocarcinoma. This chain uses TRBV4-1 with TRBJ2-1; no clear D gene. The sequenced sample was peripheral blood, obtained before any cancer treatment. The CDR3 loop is CASSQVDMISYNEQFF. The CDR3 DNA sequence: TGCGCCAGCAGCCAAGTTGACATGATCTCCTACAATGAGCAGTTCTTC.